This T cell receptor beta chain was observed in a study of T cell repertoires in aging, cancer and after chemotherapy. Rearranged V-D-J TRB sequences were amplified with a mixed TRB-A/B primer pool. MiXCR, applied by TCRdb to the multiplex PCR reads, yields one record per CDR3 protein. The sample lists almost 9,500 distinct CDR3 sequences, 30% to 40% occurring once. TCR beta rearrangements were amplified from peripheral blood genomic DNA. The TCR comes from a human donor in good health. The sequenced sample was blood.

CDR3 nucleotide sequence: TGTGCCAGCAGTCTTGGGACAGCAGAGACCCAGTACTTC. It translates to CASSLGTAETQYF. The rearrangement links TRBV12-3 or TRBV12-4 to TRBJ2-5, with TRBD1 matching over 7 bases. This CDR3 spans 13 amino acids. J gave up 4 bases and V 5 bases, and 4 bases lay outside the gene matches.